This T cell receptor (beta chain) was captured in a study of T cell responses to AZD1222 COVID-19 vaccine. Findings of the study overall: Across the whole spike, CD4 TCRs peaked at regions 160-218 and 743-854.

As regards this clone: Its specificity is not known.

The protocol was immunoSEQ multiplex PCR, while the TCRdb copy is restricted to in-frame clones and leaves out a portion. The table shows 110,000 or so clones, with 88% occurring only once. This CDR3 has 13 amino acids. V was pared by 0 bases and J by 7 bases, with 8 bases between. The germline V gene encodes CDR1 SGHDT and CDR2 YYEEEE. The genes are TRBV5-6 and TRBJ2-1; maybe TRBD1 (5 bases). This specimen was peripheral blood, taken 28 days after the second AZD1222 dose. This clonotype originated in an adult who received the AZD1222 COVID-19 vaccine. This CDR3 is CASSLVQVNEQFF. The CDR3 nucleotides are TGTGCCAGCAGCTTGGTACAGGTGAATGAGCAGTTCTTC.